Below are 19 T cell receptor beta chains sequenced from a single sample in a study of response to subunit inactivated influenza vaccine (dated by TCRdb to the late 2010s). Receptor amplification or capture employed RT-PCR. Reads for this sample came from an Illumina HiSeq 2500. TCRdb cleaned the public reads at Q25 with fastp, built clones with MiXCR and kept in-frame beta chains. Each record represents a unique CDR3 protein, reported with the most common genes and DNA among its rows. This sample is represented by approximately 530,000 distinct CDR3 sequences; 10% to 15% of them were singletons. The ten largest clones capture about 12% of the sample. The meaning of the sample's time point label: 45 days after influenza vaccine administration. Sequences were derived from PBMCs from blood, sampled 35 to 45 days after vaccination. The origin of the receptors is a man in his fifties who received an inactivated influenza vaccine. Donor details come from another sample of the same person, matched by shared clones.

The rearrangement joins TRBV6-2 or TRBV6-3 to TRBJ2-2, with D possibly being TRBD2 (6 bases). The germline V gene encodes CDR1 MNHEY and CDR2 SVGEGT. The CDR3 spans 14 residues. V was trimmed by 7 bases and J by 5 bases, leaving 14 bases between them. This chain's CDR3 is CASISGRMTGELFF. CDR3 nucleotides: TGTGCCAGCATTAGCGGACGGATGACCGGGGAGCTGTTTTTT.

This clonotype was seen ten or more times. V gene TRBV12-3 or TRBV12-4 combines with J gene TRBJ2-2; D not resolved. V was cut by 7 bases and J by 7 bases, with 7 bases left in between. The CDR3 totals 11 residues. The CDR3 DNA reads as TGTGCCAGCATTCTCCACGGGGAGCTGTTTTTT. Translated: CASILHGELFF.

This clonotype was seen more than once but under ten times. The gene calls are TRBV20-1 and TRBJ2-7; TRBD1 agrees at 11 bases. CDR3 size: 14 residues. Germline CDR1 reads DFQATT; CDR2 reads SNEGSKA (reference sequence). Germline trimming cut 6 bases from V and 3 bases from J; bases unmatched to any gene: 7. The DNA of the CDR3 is TGCAGTGCCGAAATGGGGACAGGGGGCTACGAGCAGTACTTC. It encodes CSAEMGTGGYEQYF.

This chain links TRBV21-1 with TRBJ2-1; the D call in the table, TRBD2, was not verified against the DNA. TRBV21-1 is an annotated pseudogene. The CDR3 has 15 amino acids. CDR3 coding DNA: TGTGCCAGGGGAGGGGGAATTAGCTCCTACAATGAGCAGTTCTTC. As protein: CARGGGISSYNEQFF.

This CDR3 is CASSSGPLDPQYF. The DNA for the CDR3 is TGTGCCAGCAGTTCGGGGCCCCTTGACCCCCAGTACTTC. The chain is built from TRBV27 and TRBJ2-5, with D perhaps matching TRBD1 or TRBD2 (5 bases each). CDR1 MNHEY and CDR2 SMNVEV come from the germline V gene (reference sequence). This CDR3 has 13 amino acids. V dropped 4 bases and J dropped 9 bases, with 15 bases sitting between them.

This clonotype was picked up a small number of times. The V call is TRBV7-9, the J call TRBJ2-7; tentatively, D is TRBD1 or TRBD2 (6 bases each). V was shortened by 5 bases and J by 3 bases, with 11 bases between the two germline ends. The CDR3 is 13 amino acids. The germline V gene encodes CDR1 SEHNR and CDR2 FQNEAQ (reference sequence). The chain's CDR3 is CASSPAGHYEQYF. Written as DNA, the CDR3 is TGTGCCAGCAGCCCCGCGGGACACTACGAGCAGTACTTC.

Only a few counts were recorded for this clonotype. CDR3 in amino acids: CSAGDRGRETQYF. In DNA form, the CDR3 reads TGCAGCGCAGGGGACAGGGGGCGTGAGACCCAGTACTTC. This chain uses TRBV29-1 with TRBJ2-5, with 12 bases aligning to TRBD1. J gave up 5 bases and V 7 bases, and 5 bases lay outside the gene matches. The length of the CDR3 is 13 residues. From germline, CDR1 is SQVTM and CDR2 ANQGSEA.

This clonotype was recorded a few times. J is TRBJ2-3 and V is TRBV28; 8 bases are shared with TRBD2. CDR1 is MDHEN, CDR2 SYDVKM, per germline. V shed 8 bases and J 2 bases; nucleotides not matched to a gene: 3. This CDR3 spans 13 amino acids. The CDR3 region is CASGRGATDTQYF. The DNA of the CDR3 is TGTGCCAGCGGGCGGGGGGCCACAGATACGCAGTATTTT.

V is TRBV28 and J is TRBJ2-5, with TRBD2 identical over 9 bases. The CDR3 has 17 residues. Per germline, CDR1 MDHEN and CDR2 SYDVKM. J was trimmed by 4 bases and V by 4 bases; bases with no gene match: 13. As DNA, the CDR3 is TGTGCCAGCAGTTCAACCAACCGACTAGCGGCTATAGAGACCCAGTACTTC. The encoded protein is CASSSTNRLAAIETQYF. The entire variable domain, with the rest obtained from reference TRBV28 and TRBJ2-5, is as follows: DVKVTQSSRYLVKRTGEKVFLECVQDMDHENMFWYRQDPGLGLRLIYFSYDVKMKEKGDIPEGYSVSREKKERFSLILESASTNQTSMYLCASSSTNRLAAIETQYFGPGTRLLVL.

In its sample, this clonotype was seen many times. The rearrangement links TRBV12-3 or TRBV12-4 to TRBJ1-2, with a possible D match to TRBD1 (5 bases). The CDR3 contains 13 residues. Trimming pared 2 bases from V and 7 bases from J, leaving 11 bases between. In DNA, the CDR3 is TGTGCCAGCAGTTTAATAGGGGTTGGTGGCTACACCTTC. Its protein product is CASSLIGVGGYTF.

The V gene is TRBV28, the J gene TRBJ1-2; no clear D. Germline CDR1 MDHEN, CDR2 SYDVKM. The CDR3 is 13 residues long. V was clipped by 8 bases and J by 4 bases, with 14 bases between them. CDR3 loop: CASGPGLVYGYTF. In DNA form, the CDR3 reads TGTGCCAGCGGCCCCGGGCTAGTCTATGGCTACACCTTC.

The CDR3 reads CASSVPGGETQYF. The CDR3 region has the DNA TGTGCCAGCAGCGTCCCAGGGGGAGAGACCCAGTACTTC. The V call is TRBV6-2 or TRBV6-3, the J call TRBJ2-5; 7 nucleotides align to TRBD1. The germline CDR1 and CDR2 sequences are MNHEY and SVGEGT. J was trimmed by 4 bases and V by 6 bases; bases with no gene match: 5. The CDR3 spans 13 residues.

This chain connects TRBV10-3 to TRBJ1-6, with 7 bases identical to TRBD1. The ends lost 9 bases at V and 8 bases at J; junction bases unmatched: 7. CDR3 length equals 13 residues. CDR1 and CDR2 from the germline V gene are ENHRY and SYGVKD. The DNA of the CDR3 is TGTGCCATTGCCGGGACAGAATATTCACCCCTCCACTTT. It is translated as CAIAGTEYSPLHF.

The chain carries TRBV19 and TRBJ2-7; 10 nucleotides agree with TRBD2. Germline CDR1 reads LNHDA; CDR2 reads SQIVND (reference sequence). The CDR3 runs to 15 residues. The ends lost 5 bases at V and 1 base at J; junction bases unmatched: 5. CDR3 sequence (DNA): TGTGCCAGTAGTCCCGAACTAGCGGGGTCCTACGAGCAGTACTTC. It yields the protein CASSPELAGSYEQYF. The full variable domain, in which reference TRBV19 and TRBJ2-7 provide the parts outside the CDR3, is DGGITQSPKYLFRKEGQNVTLSCEQNLNHDAMYWYRQDPGQGLRLIYYSQIVNDFQKGDIAEGYSVSREKKESFPLTVTSAQKNPTAFYLCASSPELAGSYEQYFGPGTRLTVT.

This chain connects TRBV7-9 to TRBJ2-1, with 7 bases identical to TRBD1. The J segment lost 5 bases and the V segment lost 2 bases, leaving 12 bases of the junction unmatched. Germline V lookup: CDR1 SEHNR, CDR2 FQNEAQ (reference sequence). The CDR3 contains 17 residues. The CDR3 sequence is CASSLKAIGQENNEQFF. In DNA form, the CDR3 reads TGTGCCAGCAGCTTAAAGGCAATAGGACAGGAGAACAATGAGCAGTTCTTC.

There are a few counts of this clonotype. The CDR3 sequence is CSATRPGLAYEQYF. CDR3 DNA: TGCAGTGCTACCCGGCCGGGACTAGCTTACGAGCAGTACTTC. V gene TRBV20-1 combines with J gene TRBJ2-7, with 9 bases aligning to TRBD2. CDR3 length equals 14 residues. Germline CDR1 DFQATT, CDR2 SNEGSKA (reference sequence). Germline trimming cut 4 bases from V and 4 bases from J; bases unmatched to any gene: 8.

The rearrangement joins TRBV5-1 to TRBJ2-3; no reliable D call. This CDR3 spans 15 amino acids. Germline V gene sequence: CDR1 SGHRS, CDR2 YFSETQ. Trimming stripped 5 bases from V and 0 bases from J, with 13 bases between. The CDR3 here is CASSRTRPSTDTQYF. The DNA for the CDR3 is TGCGCCAGCAGTCGGACCCGGCCTAGCACAGATACGCAGTATTTT. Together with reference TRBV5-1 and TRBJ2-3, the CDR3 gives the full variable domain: KAGVTQTPRYLIKTRGQQVTLSCSPISGHRSVSWYQQTPGQGLQFLFEYFSETQRNKGNFPGRFSGRQFSNSRSEMNVSTLELGDSALYLCASSRTRPSTDTQYFGPGTRLTVL.

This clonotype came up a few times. For the CDR3, the DNA is TGTGCCAGCAGCTTCCAAGGAGGCGAGCAGTACTTC. The encoded protein is CASSFQGGEQYF. The chain recombines TRBV7-9 with TRBJ2-7; TRBD2 is a possible D gene (5 bases). The V gene lost 3 bases and the J gene lost 6 bases, with 9 bases spanning the gap. CDR1 and CDR2 (germline): SEHNR, FQNEAQ (reference sequence). The CDR3 has 12 amino acids.

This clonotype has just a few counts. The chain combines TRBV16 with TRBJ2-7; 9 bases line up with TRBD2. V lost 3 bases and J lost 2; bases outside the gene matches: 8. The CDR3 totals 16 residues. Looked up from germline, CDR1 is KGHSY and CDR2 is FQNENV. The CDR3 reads CASSHPSGGKTYEQYF. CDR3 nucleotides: TGTGCCAGCAGCCACCCCAGCGGGGGGAAAACCTACGAGCAGTACTTC.